This TCR beta chain was obtained from a study of cytomegalovirus exposure and HLA in healthy donors. CDR3 length equals 17 residues. Study-wide findings and caveats: For most subjects, TCR beta sequences were reported to predict HLA-A and HLA-B alleles with accuracy.

On this clone: Antigen: not known.

It was with 60 Vbeta and 13 Jbeta primers that the PCR ran. The assay was immunoSEQ multiplex PCR, and TCRdb's table has in-frame clones only and misses some. The profile covers more than 110,000 clones, with roughly four fifths appearing a single time and 14% taken by the ten largest. The sequence came from a human donor in good health. The chain combines TRBV21-1 with TRBJ2-2; TRBD2 is taken as the D call from the table, unchecked against the DNA. TRBV21-1 constitutes a pseudogene. Sequences were obtained from PBMCs. CDR3 amino acids: CASSKLGAGGNTGELFF. The DNA of the CDR3 is TGTGCCAGCAGCAAACTGGGGGCGGGAGGAAACACCGGGGAGCTGTTTTTT.